The 19 T cell receptor beta chains listed next were all sequenced from one sample in a study of T cell responses to AZD1222 COVID-19 vaccine (dated by TCRdb to about 2021). Library preparation used the immunoSEQ multiplex PCR assay. TCRdb took over this immuneACCESS table, retaining in-frame rearrangements with V and J assigned. Such tables are incomplete; in checked studies, under half of the missing clones stem from an unresolved V gene, and the remainder is unexplained. Counted in this sample were about 170,000 clones; 85% to 90% of them appeared once. About 6.9% of the sample belongs to the ten largest clones. The time point label here, explained by the study, means: baseline before first vaccination. The sample here was peripheral blood, taken on day 0 of AZD1222 vaccination. Receptors originate from an adult in good health.

The chain uses TRBV10-3 and TRBJ2-3, with TRBD1 matching 7 bases. This CDR3 is built from 16 residues. Germline-derived CDR1 and CDR2 are ENHRY and SYGVKD. J lost 3 bases, V lost 0 bases, and 6 bases had no gene match. The CDR3 reads CAISESTGSLTDTQYF. In DNA form, the CDR3 reads TGTGCCATCAGTGAGTCGACAGGGTCCTTGACAGATACGCAGTATTTT.

This chain joins TRBV2 and TRBJ2-5, with TRBD2 identical over 9 bases. CDR3 length: 15 amino acids. Germline loops: CDR1 SNHLY, CDR2 FYNNEI. V shed 8 bases, J shed 2 bases, and the junction held 9 bases outside the gene matches. The DNA for the CDR3 is TGTGCCAGCGATGCCGGCGGGGGGGTTCAAGAGACCCAGTACTTC. The encoded protein is CASDAGGGVQETQYF.

The chain is built from TRBV6-5 and TRBJ1-6, with 8 nucleotides matching TRBD1. Looked up from germline, CDR1 is MNHEY and CDR2 is SVGAGI. CDR3 length equals 14 residues. V dropped 6 bases and J dropped 2; count of bases not matched to a gene: 0. The CDR3 reads CASRGQAYNSPLHF. The CDR3, as DNA: TGTGCCAGCAGGGGACAGGCCTATAATTCACCCCTCCACTTT.

The rearrangement links TRBV7-9 to TRBJ1-2, with a weak D call TRBD1 (5 bases). The length of the CDR3 is 14 residues. CDR1 and CDR2 from the germline V gene are SEHNR and FQNEAQ (reference sequence). Between the trimmed V and J ends, which lost 2 bases and 6 bases, there was a span of 13 bases. The chain's CDR3 is CASSLRGPLDGYTF. CDR3 DNA: TGTGCCAGCAGCTTAAGGGGCCCTTTGGATGGCTACACCTTC.

This chain joins TRBV19 and TRBJ1-2; tentative D call: TRBD1 (5 bases). Per the germline V gene, CDR1 is LNHDA and CDR2 is SQIVND (reference sequence). The CDR3 has 14 amino acids. The V end was cut by 1 base, the J end by 3 bases, with 9 bases between. The CDR3 DNA reads TGTGCCAGTAGTATAGGCCGGGACTACTATGGCTACACCTTC. Translated: CASSIGRDYYGYTF.

The J gene is TRBJ2-7, the V gene TRBV15; the D is unclear. Germline loops: CDR1 LNHNV, CDR2 YYDKDF (reference sequence). This CDR3 comprises 14 residues. The V end lost 0 bases, the J end lost 4 bases, and 10 bases lay between the germline ends. CDR3 sequence: CATSRDLLLYEQYF. As DNA, the CDR3 is TGTGCCACCAGCAGAGATCTTCTTTTATACGAGCAGTACTTC.

This clone came up once. The V gene is TRBV24-1, the J gene TRBJ2-1; D is undetermined. Per the germline V gene, CDR1 is KGHDR and CDR2 is SFDVKD. V was cut by 1 base and J by 7 bases, with 10 bases left in between. This CDR3 has 14 residues. This chain's CDR3 is CATSDFDGRNEQFF. The DNA of the CDR3 is TGTGCCACCAGTGATTTCGACGGACGGAATGAGCAGTTCTTC.

The V gene is TRBV12-5, the J gene TRBJ2-7; 7 bases are shared with TRBD1. CDR3 size: 16 residues. V gave up 2 bases and J gave up 4 bases; unmatched junction bases: 11. Germline lookup yields CDR1 LGHNT and CDR2 FRNRAP. The CDR3 sequence is CASGLTAKGTVYEQYV. CDR3 sequence (DNA): TGTGCTAGTGGTTTGACCGCGAAAGGGACAGTGTACGAGCAGTACGTC.

The sample holds many counts of this clone. The genes are TRBV19 and TRBJ1-6; D call uncertain. CDR1 is LNHDA, CDR2 SQIVND, per germline (reference sequence). V was cut by 1 base and J by 15 bases, with 13 bases left in between. The CDR3 has 13 amino acids. The CDR3 DNA follows: TGTGCCAGTAGTATAGGCACAGTCCCTCACCTCCACTTT. It translates to CASSIGTVPHLHF.

The chain combines TRBV11-3 with TRBJ2-2; 9 bases align to TRBD1. This CDR3 spans 15 amino acids. Looked up from germline, CDR1 is SGHNT and CDR2 is YENEEA. The V and J ends lost 5 bases and 10 bases, in that order; junction bases with no gene match: 11. The CDR3 loop reads CASSGNRGRESELFF. CDR3 coding DNA: TGTGCCAGCAGCGGGAACAGGGGGCGCGAGTCGGAGCTGTTTTTT.

V is TRBV23-1 and J is TRBJ2-7; a weak D match, TRBD1 (6 bases). TRBV23-1 qualifies as an ORF whose function is uncertain. The CDR3 extends over 15 amino acids. V shed 7 bases and J shed 0 bases, with 16 bases lying between them. CDR3 coding DNA: TGCGCCAGCATCAAGAGGCAGGGGAGCTCCTACGAGCAGTACGTC. This encodes CASIKRQGSSYEQYV.

This chain links TRBV6-2 or TRBV6-3 with TRBJ1-6, with D possibly matching TRBD1 (5 bases). CDR3 length: 14 amino acids. V gave up 4 bases and J gave up 8 bases, with 12 bases separating them. CDR1 MNHEY and CDR2 SVGEGT come from the germline V gene. DNA for the CDR3: TGTGCCAGCAGTTTTACCTTACAGGATTCACCCCTCCACTTT. It encodes CASSFTLQDSPLHF.

V is TRBV2 and J is TRBJ1-1, with TRBD1 matching 7 bases. Per germline, CDR1 SNHLY and CDR2 FYNNEI. With 6 bases clipped from V and 4 bases from J, the junction kept 5 bases outside the gene matches. The CDR3 extends over 13 amino acids. This CDR3 reads CASSGQGGTEAFF. The CDR3 DNA sequence: TGTGCCAGCAGCGGGCAGGGGGGCACTGAAGCTTTCTTT.

The chain employs TRBV6-5 and TRBJ2-3, with unresolved D. Between the trimmed V and J ends, which lost 4 bases and 4 bases, there was a span of 12 bases. CDR3 length: 14 amino acids. The germline CDR1 and CDR2 sequences are MNHEY and SVGAGI. The CDR3 DNA follows: TGTGCCAGCAGTTTAGTGGCGTGGGCAGATACGCAGTATTTT. Amino acids: CASSLVAWADTQYF.

The chain employs TRBV27 and TRBJ2-7; TRBD1 might be the D (7 bases). Germline CDR1 is MNHEY and CDR2 is SMNVEV (reference sequence). The CDR3 length is 15 residues. V lost 2 bases and J lost 2, with 13 bases in between. The CDR3 nucleotides read TGTGCCAGCAGTTTAGGGGCAGGGGGGACCTACGAGCAGTACTTC. Translated: CASSLGAGGTYEQYF.

Turning to this clone: The sample carries other DNA sequences with the same CDR3. The chain joins TRBV7-3 to TRBJ2-1, with TRBD2 as a possible D gene (6 bases). The CDR3 is 15 residues long. V lost 2 bases and J lost 0, with 8 bases in between. Germline V gene data show CDR1 as SGHTA and CDR2 as FQGTGA. The chain's CDR3 is CASSLLGGSYNEQFF. In DNA form, the CDR3 reads TGTGCCAGCAGCTTACTCGGGGGCTCCTACAATGAGCAGTTCTTC.

The genes are TRBV30 and TRBJ2-3; 14 nucleotides line up with TRBD2. The CDR3 has 19 amino acids. Germline values: CDR1 GTSNPN, CDR2 SVGIG (reference sequence). With 4 bases clipped from V and 5 bases from J, the junction kept 17 bases outside the gene matches. The CDR3 DNA sequence: TGTGCCTGGACCCTCGGACTAGCGGGGGGACCATCAACGAGAGATACGCAGTATTTT. Translating it yields CAWTLGLAGGPSTRDTQYF.

This sequence joins TRBV28 and TRBJ1-5; TRBD1 matches at 10 bases. V trimming: 2 bases; J trimming: 4 bases; junction bases outside the gene matches: 8. Germline V gene sequence: CDR1 MDHEN, CDR2 SYDVKM. The CDR3 consists of 17 residues. CDR3 amino acids: CASSLVWTGGSNQPQHF. The CDR3, as DNA: TGTGCCAGCAGTTTAGTATGGACAGGGGGAAGTAATCAGCCCCAGCATTTT.

The rearrangement links TRBV7-9 to TRBJ1-2, with a weak D call TRBD1 (5 bases). The CDR3 has 15 residues. Germline-derived CDR1 and CDR2 are SEHNR and FQNEAQ (reference sequence). Trimming took 2 bases from V and 8 from J, leaving 18 bases between them. The CDR3 reads CASSLRQGRMEGYTF. Written as DNA, the CDR3 is TGTGCCAGCAGCTTACGCCAGGGACGGATGGAGGGCTACACCTTC.